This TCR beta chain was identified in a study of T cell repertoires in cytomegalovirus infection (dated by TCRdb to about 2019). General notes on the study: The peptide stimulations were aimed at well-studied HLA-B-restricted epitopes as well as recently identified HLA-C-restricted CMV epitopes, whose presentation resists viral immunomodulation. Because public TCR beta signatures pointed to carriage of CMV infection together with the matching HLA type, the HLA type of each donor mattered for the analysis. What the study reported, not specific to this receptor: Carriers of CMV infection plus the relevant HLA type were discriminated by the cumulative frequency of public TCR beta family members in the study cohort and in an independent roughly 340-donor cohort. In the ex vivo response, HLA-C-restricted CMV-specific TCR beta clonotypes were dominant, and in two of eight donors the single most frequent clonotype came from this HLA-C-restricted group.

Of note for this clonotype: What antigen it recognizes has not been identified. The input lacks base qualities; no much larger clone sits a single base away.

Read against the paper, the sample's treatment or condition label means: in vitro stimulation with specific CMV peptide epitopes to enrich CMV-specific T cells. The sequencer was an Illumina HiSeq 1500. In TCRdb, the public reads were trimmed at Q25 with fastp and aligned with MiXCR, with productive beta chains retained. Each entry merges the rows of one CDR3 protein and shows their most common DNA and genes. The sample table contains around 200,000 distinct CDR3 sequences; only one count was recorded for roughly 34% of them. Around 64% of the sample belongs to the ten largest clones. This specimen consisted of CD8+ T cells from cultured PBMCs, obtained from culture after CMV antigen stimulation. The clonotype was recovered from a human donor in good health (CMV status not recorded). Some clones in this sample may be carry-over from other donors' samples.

The DNA sequence reads TGCAGTGCTAGAGGGGCTCGGAGTACCTTTTGGGAGCAGTACTTC. Protein translation: CSARGARSTFWEQYF. Recombination joined TRBV20-1 with TRBJ2-7; the D gene lacks a confident call. Spanning cysteine to phenylalanine, the CDR3 consists of 15 amino acids. CDR3 DNA only is kept here, 45 bases in frame from base 1. A distance of 20 bases separates the germline ends of V and J, which lose 1 base and 7 bases respectively. Based on the germline V gene (reference sequence), the CDR1 and CDR2 sequences are DFQATT and SNEGSKA.